These 27 T cell receptor beta chains came from one sample sequenced in a study of immune characterization of retroperitoneal liposarcoma. MiXCR was run by TCRdb on the PCR reads, yielding one entry per CDR3 protein. The sample lists 2,500 to 3,500 distinct CDR3 sequences; about 45% were seen once. The sequenced sample consisted of tumor tissue. All receptors come from a male donor with retroperitoneal liposarcoma.

V gene TRBV6-4 combines with J gene TRBJ2-1; D is undetermined. The CDR3 consists of 11 residues. V shed 10 bases and J shed 6 bases, with 10 bases lying between them. Germline CDR1 is MRHNA and CDR2 is SNTAGT. The DNA of the CDR3 is TGTGCCAACGAGCCGGGCAATGAGCAGTTCTTC. This codes for CANEPGNEQFF.

This clonotype is deemed medium-sized. The chain links TRBV12-3 or TRBV12-4 to TRBJ2-1; no definite D call. V lost 2 bases and J 4 bases, leaving 9 bases between the germline ends. This CDR3 comprises 14 residues. Here the CDR3 DNA reads TGTGCCAGCAGTTTATATTTGGGTTACAATGAGCAGTTCTTC. Its translation: CASSLYLGYNEQFF.

By share, this clonotype ranks as medium-sized. The chain links TRBV7-2 to TRBJ2-3; D uncertain. CDR3 size: 11 residues. The germline V gene encodes CDR1 SGHTA and CDR2 FQGNSA. Trimming pared 7 bases from V and 0 bases from J, leaving 2 bases between. CDR3 bases: TGTGCCAGCACTAGCACAGATACGCAGTATTTT. This codes for CASTSTDTQYF.

The chain recombines TRBV11-3 with TRBJ2-3, with D hard to call. The ends were cut back, 5 bases at V and 5 bases at J, with 8 bases in the middle. The CDR3 is made up of 12 amino acids. Germline V gene sequence: CDR1 SGHNT, CDR2 YENEEA. The CDR3 coding sequence is TGTGCCAGCAGCCCTAAGCGAGATACGCAGTATTTT. Amino acid sequence: CASSPKRDTQYF.

The J gene is TRBJ2-4, the V gene TRBV27; a possible D gene is TRBD1 (5 bases). Trimming shortened V by 6 bases and J by 0 bases, and 18 bases separated the two germline ends. This CDR3 comprises 17 residues. In germline, CDR1 is MNHEY, CDR2 SMNVEV (reference sequence). CDR3 region: CASRGRADNLAKNIQYF. CDR3 bases: TGTGCCAGCAGGGGCAGGGCGGATAACCTAGCCAAAAACATTCAGTACTTC.

The gene calls are TRBV6-1 and TRBJ1-6; 10 bases line up with TRBD1. CDR1 MNHNS and CDR2 SASEGT come from the germline V gene. The CDR3 is 16 amino acids. After removal of 7 bases from V and 9 bases from J, the junction contained 12 bases not matched to a gene. CDR3: CASKDPGQGHSSPLHF. The CDR3 nucleotides read TGTGCCAGCAAAGATCCGGGACAGGGGCATAGTTCACCCCTCCACTTT.

This clonotype has only a few counts. The CDR3 protein is CASSERSRENEQFF. For the CDR3, the DNA is TGTGCCAGCAGTGAGAGGTCCAGGGAGAATGAGCAGTTCTTC. The chain is built from TRBV6-1 and TRBJ2-1; D assignment may be TRBD1 or TRBD2 (5 bases each). Germline CDR1 and CDR2: MNHNS and SASEGT. This CDR3 has 14 residues. V was clipped by 3 bases and J by 7 bases, with 13 bases between them.

The table lists this clonotype with a few counts. The chain's CDR3 is CASSEHLGLAGGGYSEQYF. CDR3 coding DNA: TGTGCCAGCAGTGAGCATCTGGGACTAGCGGGAGGGGGTTACAGTGAGCAGTACTTC. V and J are TRBV6-1 and TRBJ2-5; TRBD2 agrees at 16 bases. The CDR3 runs to 19 residues. V gave up 3 bases and J gave up 11 bases; unmatched junction bases: 18. Germline CDR1 MNHNS, CDR2 SASEGT.

The rearrangement uses TRBV6-1 and TRBJ2-2; weak D call: TRBD1 (6 bases). The CDR3 is made up of 17 amino acids. The V gene lost 6 bases and the J gene lost 8 bases, with 25 bases spanning the gap. The germline CDR1 and CDR2 sequences are MNHNS and SASEGT. CDR3 in amino acids: CASRATGTTHFLGELFF. The CDR3 bases are TGTGCCAGCAGAGCGACCGGGACAACGCACTTCTTAGGGGAGCTGTTTTTT.

The chain joins TRBV6-5 to TRBJ2-1; D might be TRBD1 or TRBD2, each matching 6 bases. The CDR3 is 13 residues long. Germline V gene sequence: CDR1 MNHEY, CDR2 SVGAGI. V was trimmed by 7 bases and J by 3 bases, leaving 10 bases between them. CDR3 region: CASMGGNYNEQFF. The CDR3 coding sequence is TGTGCCAGCATGGGGGGCAACTACAATGAGCAGTTCTTC.

This clonotype qualifies as large (0.1 to 1%). J is TRBJ2-1 and V is TRBV11-1; no definite D call. V lost 3 bases to trimming and J lost 10 bases, with 4 bases between them. Per germline, CDR1 SGHAT and CDR2 FQDESV (reference sequence). This CDR3 spans 10 amino acids. The CDR3 reads CASSLGEQFF. CDR3 sequence (DNA): TGTGCCAGCAGCTTGGGGGAGCAGTTCTTC.

This clonotype is medium-sized in the sample. The CDR3 nucleotides read TGTGCCAGCAGTTTATCTCCTCTTCCCCAAGTAGGCATTCAGTTCTTC. As protein: CASSLSPLPQVGIQFF. This rearrangement joins TRBV12-3 or TRBV12-4 to TRBJ2-1; D uncertain. The CDR3 totals 16 residues. V was pared by 2 bases and J by 13 bases, with 24 bases between.

V is TRBV6-1 and J is TRBJ2-1; TRBD2 aligns across 10 bases. The J segment lost 3 bases and the V segment lost 4 bases, leaving 3 bases of the junction unmatched. The CDR3 covers 15 residues. Germline V gene sequence: CDR1 MNHNS, CDR2 SASEGT. CDR3 sequence: CASSAWTSGYNEQFF. CDR3 in DNA: TGTGCCAGCAGTGCGTGGACTAGCGGCTACAATGAGCAGTTCTTC.

About this clonotype itself: One end of the junction fails to match germline, which may point to a read error. The genes are TRBV6-1 and TRBJ2-4, with D tentatively TRBD1 (6 bases). The tail of the sequence fits TRBJ2-7 better, so the J call may be wrong. The CDR3 covers 16 residues. Germline V lookup: CDR1 MNHNS, CDR2 SASEGT. The CDR3 is CASTEGFGDTSYEQYF. In nucleotides, the CDR3 is TGTGCCAGCACTGAAGGGTTCGGGGACACGTCCTACGAGCAGTACTTC.

This CDR3 is CASSARSDSTDTQYF. The CDR3 bases are TGTGCCAGCAGCGCCCGATCGGATAGCACAGATACGCAGTATTTT. The rearrangement links TRBV7-8 to TRBJ2-3; D is undetermined. The CDR3 runs to 15 residues. Trimming pared 5 bases from V and 0 bases from J, leaving 12 bases between. CDR1 SGHVS and CDR2 FQNEAQ come from the germline V gene.

As DNA, the CDR3 is TGTGCCAGCAGCATTAAACAGGGACCCGGGGAGCTGTTTTTT. It is translated as CASSIKQGPGELFF. V is TRBV6-1 and J is TRBJ2-2; the D gene is possibly TRBD1 (6 bases). Germline V lookup: CDR1 MNHNS, CDR2 SASEGT. V lost 6 bases, J lost 6 bases, and 14 bases lay in between. CDR3 length: 14 residues.

This clonotype has a handful of counts. The chain is built from TRBV7-8 and TRBJ2-5; D is possibly TRBD1 (6 bases). CDR1 and CDR2 (germline): SGHVS, FQNEAQ. The CDR3 covers 15 residues. The germline V and J ends were trimmed by 5 bases and 2 bases, with 15 bases remaining between them. CDR3 region: CASSTLDRPQETQYF. The CDR3 DNA reads TGTGCCAGCAGCACCCTTGACAGGCCTCAAGAGACCCAGTACTTC.

V and J are TRBV6-1 and TRBJ2-1; 10 bases map to TRBD2. V lost 2 bases and J lost 9; bases outside the gene matches: 7. The CDR3 has 15 residues. The germline CDR1 and CDR2 sequences are MNHNS and SASEGT. The CDR3 protein is CASSELAGEGSEQFF. The CDR3 DNA is TGTGCCAGCAGTGAACTAGCGGGAGAAGGGAGTGAGCAGTTCTTC.

This chain joins TRBV6-5 and TRBJ2-3, with D possibly TRBD1 on 5 matching bases. V gave up 0 bases and J gave up 1 base, with 8 bases separating them. This CDR3 has 15 residues. Germline values: CDR1 MNHEY, CDR2 SVGAGI. CDR3 coding DNA: TGTGCCAGCAGTTACTCGGGGCAGGGCACAGATACGCAGTATTTT. Its protein is CASSYSGQGTDTQYF.

This clonotype was detected only once. The CDR3 bases are TGTGCCGGTTACAGGGTCACCGGGGAGCTGTTTTTT. This encodes CAGYRVTGELFF. J is TRBJ2-2 and V is TRBV6-8; D might be TRBD1 (6 bases). Germline lookup yields CDR1 MNHGY and CDR2 SAAAGT. This CDR3 is 12 amino acids long. V was trimmed by 11 bases and J by 4 bases, leaving 11 bases between them.

This clonotype came up a few times. V and J are TRBV6-1 and TRBJ1-1, with D possibly matching TRBD1 (5 bases). The CDR3 sequence is 12 residues long. V lost 5 bases to trimming and J lost 3 bases, with 7 bases between them. Germline V CDR1 and CDR2: MNHNS, SASEGT. CDR3 coding DNA: TGTGCCAGCAGTTCCAGGGACACTGAAGCTTTCTTT. Its translation is CASSSRDTEAFF.

This chain links TRBV6-1 with TRBJ2-2, with a tentative D call TRBD1 (6 bases). This CDR3 region has 13 residues. V lost 9 bases, J lost 4 bases, and 12 bases lay in between. Germline assignment: CDR1 MNHNS and CDR2 SASEGT. CDR3 coding DNA: TGTGCCAGACCGGGACAACGCACCGGGGAGCTGTTTTTT. Protein: CARPGQRTGELFF.

The V call is TRBV7-4, the J call TRBJ2-3; 10 bases line up with TRBD2. The germline CDR1 and CDR2 sequences are SGHVT and SQSDAQ. With V trimmed by 5 bases and J by 3 bases, 11 bases remained unmatched. The CDR3 contains 17 residues. For the CDR3, the DNA is TGTGCCAGCAGCCCAAGGCCTAGCGGGAGTCGAACAGATACGCAGTATTTT. Amino acid sequence: CASSPRPSGSRTDTQYF.

This clonotype was found a few times. The genes are TRBV6-1 and TRBJ2-1; 9 bases fit TRBD2. Germline loops: CDR1 MNHNS, CDR2 SASEGT. The CDR3 runs to 16 residues. V dropped 1 base and J dropped 4; count of bases not matched to a gene: 5. The CDR3 DNA reads as TGTGCCAGCAGTGAAGGCCTAGCGGGACCGTACAATGAGCAGTTCTTC. Translated: CASSEGLAGPYNEQFF.

This rearrangement joins TRBV14 to TRBJ2-1; TRBD1 agrees at 9 bases. Gene TRBJ2-7 matches the end of the DNA better, so the J call may be wrong. CDR1 and CDR2 (germline): SGHDN, FVKESK. This CDR3 spans 14 amino acids. The CDR3 sequence: CASSDTGGSGEQYF. The CDR3 DNA reads TGTGCCAGCAGCGATACAGGGGGCTCGGGGGAGCAGTACTTC.

A note on this clonotype: The final CDR3 position lacks the conserved phenylalanine or tryptophan, pointing to a likely read error. No DNA is shown, since the ends of the CDR3 on it are uncertain; the CDR3 is the one TCRdb lists. The V call is TRBV7-6, the J call TRBJ2-3. Inclusive of both ends, the CDR3 amounts to 13 amino acids. CDR1 is SGHVS and CDR2 is FNYEAQ in the germline V gene. The CDR3 here is CASSSLDGYEQYL.

This clonotype is medium-sized in the sample. The chain links TRBV7-7 to TRBJ2-1; D call uncertain. CDR1 and CDR2 from the germline V gene are SSHAT and FNYEAQ (reference sequence). V lost 1 base and J 2 bases, leaving 12 bases between the germline ends. The length of the CDR3 is 16 residues. The CDR3 sequence is CASSLELASAYNEQFF. The CDR3 DNA sequence: TGTGCCAGCAGCTTAGAGTTAGCTTCAGCCTACAATGAGCAGTTCTTC.